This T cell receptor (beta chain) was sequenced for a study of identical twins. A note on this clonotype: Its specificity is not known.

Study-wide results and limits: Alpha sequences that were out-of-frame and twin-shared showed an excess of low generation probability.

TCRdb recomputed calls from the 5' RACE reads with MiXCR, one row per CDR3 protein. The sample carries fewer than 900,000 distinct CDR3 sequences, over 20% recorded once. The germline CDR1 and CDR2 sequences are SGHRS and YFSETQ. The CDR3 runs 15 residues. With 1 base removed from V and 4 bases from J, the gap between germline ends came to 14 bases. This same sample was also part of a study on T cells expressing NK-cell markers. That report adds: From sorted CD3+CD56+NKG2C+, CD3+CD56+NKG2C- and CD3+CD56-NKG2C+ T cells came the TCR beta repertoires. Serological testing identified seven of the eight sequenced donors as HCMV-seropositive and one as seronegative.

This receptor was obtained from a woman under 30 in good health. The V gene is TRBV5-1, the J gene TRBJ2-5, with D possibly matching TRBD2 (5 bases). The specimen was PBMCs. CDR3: CASSLTLTEGETQYF. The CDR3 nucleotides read TGCGCCAGCAGCTTGACACTCACAGAGGGAGAGACCCAGTACTTC.